This T cell receptor beta chain was identified in a study of blood T cell repertoires in COVID-19. The CDR3 has 13 amino acids. Trimming took 5 bases from V and 5 from J, leaving 12 bases between them. The germline CDR1 and CDR2 sequences are LGHDT and YNNKEL (reference sequence). Assay: immunoSEQ multiplex PCR; the TCRdb copy retains only in-frame clones and omits some. The sample holds fewer than 150,000 clones, around 88% seen once. The sequenced sample consisted of peripheral blood. The clonotype comes from a woman between 50 and 59 years old with active or convalescent COVID-19. V usage is TRBV3-1 (or the pseudogene TRBV3-2) and J usage is TRBJ2-5; tentatively, D is TRBD1 (5 bases). This CDR3 reads CASSSQRGETQYF. CDR3 sequence (DNA): TGTGCCAGCAGCTCACAAAGGGGCGAGACCCAGTACTTC.